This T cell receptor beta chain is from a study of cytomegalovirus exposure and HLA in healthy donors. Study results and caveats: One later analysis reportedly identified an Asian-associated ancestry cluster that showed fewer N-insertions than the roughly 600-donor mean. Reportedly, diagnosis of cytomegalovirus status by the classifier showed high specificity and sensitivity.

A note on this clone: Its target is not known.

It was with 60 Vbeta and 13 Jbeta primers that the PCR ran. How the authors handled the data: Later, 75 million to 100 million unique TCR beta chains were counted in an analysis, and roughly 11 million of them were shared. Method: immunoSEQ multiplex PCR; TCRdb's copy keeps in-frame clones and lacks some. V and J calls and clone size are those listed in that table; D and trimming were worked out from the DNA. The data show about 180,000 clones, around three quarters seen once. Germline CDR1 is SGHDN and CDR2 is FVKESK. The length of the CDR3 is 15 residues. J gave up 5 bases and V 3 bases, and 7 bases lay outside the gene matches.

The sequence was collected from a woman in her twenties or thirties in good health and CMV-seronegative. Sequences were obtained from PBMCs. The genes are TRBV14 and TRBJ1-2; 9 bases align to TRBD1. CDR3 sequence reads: CASSHSRQGVYGYTF. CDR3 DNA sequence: TGTGCCAGCAGCCATTCGAGACAGGGGGTATATGGCTACACCTTC.